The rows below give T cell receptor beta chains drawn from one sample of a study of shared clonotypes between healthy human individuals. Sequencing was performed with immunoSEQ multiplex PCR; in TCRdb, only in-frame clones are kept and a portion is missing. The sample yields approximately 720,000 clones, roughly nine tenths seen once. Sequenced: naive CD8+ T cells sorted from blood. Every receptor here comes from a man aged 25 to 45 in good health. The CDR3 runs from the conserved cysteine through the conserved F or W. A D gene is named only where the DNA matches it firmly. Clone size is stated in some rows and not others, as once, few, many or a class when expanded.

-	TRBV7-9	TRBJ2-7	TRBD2	TGTGCCAGCAGACCACCTGGGACTAGCTACCACGAGCAGTACTTC	CASRPPGTSYHEQYF
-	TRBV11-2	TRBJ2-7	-	TGTGCCAGCACCACACGGCAGGGCGAGGACTACGAGCAGTACTTC	CASTTRQGEDYEQYF
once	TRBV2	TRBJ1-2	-	TGTGCCAGTAAGAACAGGAGGGAACAACTCATGCCCTATGGCTACACCTTC	CASKNRREQLMPYGYTF
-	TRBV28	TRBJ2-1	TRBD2	TGTGCCAGCAGTTCCACCGGGACTAGCGGGAACAATGAGCAGTTCTTC	CASSSTGTSGNNEQFF
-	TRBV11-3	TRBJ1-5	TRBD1	TGTGCCAGCAGCGCCGACCCGGGACAGGGGGCGAGGGGCAATCAGCCCCAGCATTTT	CASSADPGQGARGNQPQHF
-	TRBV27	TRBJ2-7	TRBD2	TGTGCCAGCAGCAAAAGCGGGGGGATATACGAGCAGTACTTC	CASSKSGGIYEQYF
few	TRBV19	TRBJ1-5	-	TGTGCCAGTAGCACAGGGATAAATCAGCCCCAGCATTTT	CASSTGINQPQHF
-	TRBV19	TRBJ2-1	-	TGTGCCAGTAGTATATCCCACCTAATCAATGAGCAGTTCTTC	CASSISHLINEQFF
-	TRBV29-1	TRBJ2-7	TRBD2	TGCAGCGTAGTACCGGGACTAGCGGGTTCCTACGAGCAGTACTTC	CSVVPGLAGSYEQYF
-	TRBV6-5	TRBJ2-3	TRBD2	TGTGCCACCCGACTAGCGGGAAGCACAGATACGCAGTATTTT	CATRLAGSTDTQYF
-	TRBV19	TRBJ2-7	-	TGTGCCAGTAGTATGGGGCAAGGGCAGATATTACTCTCCGAGCAGTACTTC	CASSMGQGQILLSEQYF
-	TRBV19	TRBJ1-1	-	TGTGCCAGTAGTTTTGGACAGCCAGTCACTGAAGCTTTCTTT	CASSFGQPVTEAFF
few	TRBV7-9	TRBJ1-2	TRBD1	TGTGCCAGCAGCTTCGTCCAGGGGGATGGCTACACCTTC	CASSFVQGDGYTF
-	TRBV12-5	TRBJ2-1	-	TGTGCTAGTGGTTTGGGGCCATACAATGAGCAGTTCTTC	CASGLGPYNEQFF
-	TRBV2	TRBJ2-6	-	TGTGCCAGCAGTGAATCTGGGCCTGGGGCCAACGTCCTGACTTTC	CASSESGPGANVLTF
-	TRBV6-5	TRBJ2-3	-	TGTGCCAGCAGTTACTCTGGCCGGAGCACAGATACGCAGTATTTT	CASSYSGRSTDTQYF
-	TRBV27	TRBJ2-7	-	TGTGCCAGCAGGGCCTCTGGGTTGGGCTACGAGCAGTACTTC	CASRASGLGYEQYF
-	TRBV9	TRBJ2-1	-	TGTGCCAGCAGCGGAATAGCGGCAAGCTCCTACAATGAGCAGTTCTTC	CASSGIAASSYNEQFF